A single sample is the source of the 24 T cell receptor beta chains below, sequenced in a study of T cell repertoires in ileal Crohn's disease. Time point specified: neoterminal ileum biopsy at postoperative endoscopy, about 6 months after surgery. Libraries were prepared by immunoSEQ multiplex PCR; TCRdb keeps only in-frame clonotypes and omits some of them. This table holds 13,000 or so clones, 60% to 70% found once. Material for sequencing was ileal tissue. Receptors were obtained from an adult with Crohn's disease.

DNA for the CDR3: TGCGCCAGCAGTGAGACTGTTCCTGGAGGAGCCCAGTACTTC. Residues: CASSETVPGGAQYF. The gene calls are TRBV10-1 and TRBJ2-5, with a possible D match to TRBD2 (5 bases). Trimming shortened V by 2 bases and J by 9 bases, and 16 bases separated the two germline ends. The CDR3 loop spans 14 amino acids. Germline lookup yields CDR1 WNHNN and CDR2 SYGVQD (reference sequence).

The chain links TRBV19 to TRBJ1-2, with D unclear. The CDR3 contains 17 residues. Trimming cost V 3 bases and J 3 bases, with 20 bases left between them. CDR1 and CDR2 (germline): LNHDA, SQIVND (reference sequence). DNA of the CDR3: TGTGCCAGTAGTATGAGCCTAATCGGGAGAAACTACTATGGCTACACCTTC. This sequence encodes CASSMSLIGRNYYGYTF.

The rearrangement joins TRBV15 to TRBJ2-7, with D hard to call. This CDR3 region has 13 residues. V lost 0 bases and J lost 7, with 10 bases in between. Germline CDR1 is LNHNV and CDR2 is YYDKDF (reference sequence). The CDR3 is CATSRDRKGEQYF. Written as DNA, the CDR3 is TGTGCCACCAGCAGAGATCGAAAGGGAGAGCAGTACTTC. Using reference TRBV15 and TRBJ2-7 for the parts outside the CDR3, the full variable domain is DAMVIQNPRYQVTQFGKPVTLSCSQTLNHNVMYWYQQKSSQAPKLLFHYYDKDFNNEADTPDNFQSRRPNTSFCFLDIRSPGLGDTAMYLCATSRDRKGEQYFGPGTRLTVT.

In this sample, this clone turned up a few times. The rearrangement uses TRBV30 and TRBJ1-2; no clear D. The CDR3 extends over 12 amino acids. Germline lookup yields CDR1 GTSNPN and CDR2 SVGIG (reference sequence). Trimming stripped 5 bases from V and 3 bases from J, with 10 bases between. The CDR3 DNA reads TGTGCCTGGGAAACCCTAGACTATGGCTACACCTTC. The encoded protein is CAWETLDYGYTF.

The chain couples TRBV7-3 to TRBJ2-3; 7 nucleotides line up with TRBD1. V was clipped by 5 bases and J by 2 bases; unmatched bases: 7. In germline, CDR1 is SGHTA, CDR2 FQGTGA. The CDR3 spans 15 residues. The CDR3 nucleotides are TGTGCCAGCAGCCGAGGGGGCAGGACCACAGATACGCAGTATTTT. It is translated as CASSRGGRTTDTQYF. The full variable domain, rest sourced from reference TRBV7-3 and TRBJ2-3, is GAGVSQTPSNKVTEKGKYVELRCDPISGHTALYWYRQSLGQGPEFLIYFQGTGAADDSGLPNDRFFAVRPEGSVSTLKIQRTERGDSAVYLCASSRGGRTTDTQYFGPGTRLTVL.

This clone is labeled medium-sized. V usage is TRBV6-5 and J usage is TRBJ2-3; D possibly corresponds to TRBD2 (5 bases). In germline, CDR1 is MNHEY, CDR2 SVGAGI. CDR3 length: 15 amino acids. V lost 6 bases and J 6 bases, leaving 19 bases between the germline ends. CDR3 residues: CASRDSELLLDTQYF. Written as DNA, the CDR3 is TGTGCCAGCAGGGACTCGGAACTCCTCCTGGATACGCAGTATTTT.

CDR3 nucleotide sequence: TGTGCCAGCAGTCGAGGACAGGGTTTGAACACTGAAGCTTTCTTT. It yields the protein CASSRGQGLNTEAFF. The chain uses TRBV28 and TRBJ1-1, with 8 bases that match TRBD1. CDR1 MDHEN and CDR2 SYDVKM come from the germline V gene. Trimming at V came to 5 bases and at J to 0 bases, leaving 5 bases not matched to a gene. The CDR3 spans 15 residues.

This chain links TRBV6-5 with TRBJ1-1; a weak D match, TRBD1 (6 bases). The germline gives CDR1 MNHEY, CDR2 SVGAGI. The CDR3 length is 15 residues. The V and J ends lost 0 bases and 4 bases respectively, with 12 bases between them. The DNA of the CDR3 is TGTGCCAGCAGTTACTCGGGGGGGCGGGCCACTGAAGCTTTCTTT. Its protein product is CASSYSGGRATEAFF.

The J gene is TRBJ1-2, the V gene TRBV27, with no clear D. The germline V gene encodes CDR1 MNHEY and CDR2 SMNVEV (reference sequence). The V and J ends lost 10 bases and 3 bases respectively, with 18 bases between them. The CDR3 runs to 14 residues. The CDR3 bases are TGTGCCACCTCTCCAATTGAAGGGCACTATGGCTACACCTTC. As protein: CATSPIEGHYGYTF.

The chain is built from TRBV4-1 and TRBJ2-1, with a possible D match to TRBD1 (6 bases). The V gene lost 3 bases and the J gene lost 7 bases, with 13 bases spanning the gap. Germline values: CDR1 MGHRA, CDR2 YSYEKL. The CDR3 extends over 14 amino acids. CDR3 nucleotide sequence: TGCGCCAGCAGCCATAACGGACAGTTAAATGAGCAGTTCTTC. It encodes CASSHNGQLNEQFF.

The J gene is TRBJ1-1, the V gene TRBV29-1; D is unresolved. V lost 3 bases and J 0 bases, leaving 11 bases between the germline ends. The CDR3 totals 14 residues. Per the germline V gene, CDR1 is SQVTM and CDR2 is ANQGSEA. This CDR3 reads CSVDEGGMNTEAFF. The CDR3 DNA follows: TGCAGCGTTGATGAGGGTGGAATGAACACTGAAGCTTTCTTT.

CDR3 amino acids: CASSRGTGVGNEQFF. For the CDR3, the DNA is TGTGCCAGCAGCCGGGGGACAGGGGTTGGCAATGAGCAGTTCTTC. V gene TRBV6-6 combines with J gene TRBJ2-1; TRBD1 matches 10 bases. The CDR3 contains 15 residues. Losses at the gene ends were 6 bases for V and 6 bases for J; bases not matched to a gene: 8. CDR1 and CDR2 from the germline V gene are MNHNY and SVGAGI (reference sequence).

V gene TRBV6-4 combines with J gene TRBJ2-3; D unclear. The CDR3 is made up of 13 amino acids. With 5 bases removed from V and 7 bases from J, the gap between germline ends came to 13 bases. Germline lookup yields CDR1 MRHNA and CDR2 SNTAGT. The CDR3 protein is CASSPNRWNTQYF. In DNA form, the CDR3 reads TGTGCCAGCAGTCCGAACAGATGGAATACGCAGTATTTT.

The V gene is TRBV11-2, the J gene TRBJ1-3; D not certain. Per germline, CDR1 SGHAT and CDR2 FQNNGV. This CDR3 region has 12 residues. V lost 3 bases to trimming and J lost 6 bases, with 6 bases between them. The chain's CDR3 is CASSFGPNTIYF. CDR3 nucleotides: TGTGCCAGCAGCTTCGGCCCAAACACCATATATTTT.

The CDR3 protein is CASSPVGQGSIAKNIQYF. The DNA of the CDR3 is TGTGCCAGCAGCCCGGTAGGACAGGGGAGTATAGCCAAAAACATTCAGTACTTC. The rearrangement links TRBV7-9 to TRBJ2-4; 9 bases align to TRBD1. CDR1 is SEHNR and CDR2 is FQNEAQ in the germline V gene (reference sequence). This CDR3 contains 18 residues. Trimming cost V 5 bases and J 0 bases; bases outside gene matches: 11.

CDR3 DNA sequence: TGTGCCAGCGGTGGGACAGGGGTTGGCTACACCTTC. Translated: CASGGTGVGYTF. The chain combines TRBV6-6 with TRBJ1-2; 10 bases line up with TRBD1. This CDR3 is built from 12 residues. Germline V gene lookup returns CDR1 MNHNY and CDR2 SVGAGI (reference sequence). Unmatched junction bases numbered 4, after V lost 8 bases and J lost 7 bases.

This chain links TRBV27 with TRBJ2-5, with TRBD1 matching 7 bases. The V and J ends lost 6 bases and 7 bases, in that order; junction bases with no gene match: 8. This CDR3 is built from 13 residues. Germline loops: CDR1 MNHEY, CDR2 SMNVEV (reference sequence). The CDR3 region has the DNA TGTGCCAGCAGCATACAGGGGCCAGGGACCCAGTACTTC. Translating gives CASSIQGPGTQYF.

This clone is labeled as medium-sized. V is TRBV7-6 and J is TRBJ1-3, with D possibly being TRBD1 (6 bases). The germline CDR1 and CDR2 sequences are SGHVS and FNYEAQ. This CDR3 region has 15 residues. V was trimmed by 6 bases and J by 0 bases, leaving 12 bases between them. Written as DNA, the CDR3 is TGTGCCAGCAGGCATAGACAGGACTCTGGAAACACCATATATTTT. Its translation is CASRHRQDSGNTIYF.

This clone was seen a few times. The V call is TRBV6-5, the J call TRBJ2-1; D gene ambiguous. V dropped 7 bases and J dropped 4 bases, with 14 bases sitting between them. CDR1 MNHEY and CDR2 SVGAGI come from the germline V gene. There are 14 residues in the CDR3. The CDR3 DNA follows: TGTGCCAGCACTACTGGCTCCCGTTACAATGAGCAGTTCTTC. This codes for CASTTGSRYNEQFF.

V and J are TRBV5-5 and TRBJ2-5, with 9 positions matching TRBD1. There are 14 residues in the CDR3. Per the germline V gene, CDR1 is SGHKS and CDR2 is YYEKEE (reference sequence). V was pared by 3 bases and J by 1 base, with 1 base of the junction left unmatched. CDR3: CASSSTGGQETQYF. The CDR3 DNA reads TGTGCCAGCAGCTCGACAGGGGGCCAAGAGACCCAGTACTTC.

CDR3 nucleotides: TGTGCCAGCAGCTTATACGACTACGAGCAGTACTTC. This gives the protein CASSLYDYEQYF. The chain uses TRBV7-3 and TRBJ2-7; D not resolved. The V end was cut by 2 bases, the J end by 3 bases, with 5 bases between. The CDR3 contains 12 residues. CDR1 is SGHTA and CDR2 is FQGTGA in the germline V gene.

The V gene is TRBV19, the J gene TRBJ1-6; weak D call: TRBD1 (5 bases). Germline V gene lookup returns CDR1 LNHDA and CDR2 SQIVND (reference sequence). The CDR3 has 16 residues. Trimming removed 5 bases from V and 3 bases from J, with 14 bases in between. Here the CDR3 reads CASSSPTGLYNSPLHF. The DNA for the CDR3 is TGTGCCAGTAGTTCCCCTACAGGTCTCTATAATTCACCCCTCCACTTT. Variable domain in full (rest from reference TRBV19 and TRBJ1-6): DGGITQSPKYLFRKEGQNVTLSCEQNLNHDAMYWYRQDPGQGLRLIYYSQIVNDFQKGDIAEGYSVSREKKESFPLTVTSAQKNPTAFYLCASSSPTGLYNSPLHFGNGTRLTVT.

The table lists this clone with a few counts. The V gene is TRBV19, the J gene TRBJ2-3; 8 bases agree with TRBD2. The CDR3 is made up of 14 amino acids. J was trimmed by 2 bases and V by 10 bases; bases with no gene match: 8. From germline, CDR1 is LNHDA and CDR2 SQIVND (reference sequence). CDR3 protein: CATTRGGYTDTQYF. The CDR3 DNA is TGTGCCACAACCCGGGGGGGCTACACAGATACGCAGTATTTT.

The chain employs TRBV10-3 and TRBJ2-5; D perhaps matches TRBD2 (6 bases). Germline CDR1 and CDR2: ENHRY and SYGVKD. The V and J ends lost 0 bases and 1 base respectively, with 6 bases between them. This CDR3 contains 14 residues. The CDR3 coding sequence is TGTGCCATCAGTGAGTCTAGCGGCCAAGAGACCCAGTACTTC. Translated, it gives CAISESSGQETQYF.